This T cell receptor (beta chain) was identified in a study of low-dose radiotherapy and immunotherapy resistance in tumors. Trimming removed 6 bases from V and 3 bases from J; junction bases left unmatched: 10. This CDR3 is 15 amino acids long. The germline V gene has CDR1 MDHEN and CDR2 SYDVKM. TRAV- and TRBV-specific primers were used for first-strand cDNA, which covered alpha and beta chains. Over around 19 PCR cycles, TCRs were amplified from a constant-region primer and V-primer adapter. TCRdb re-derived calls from the reads in MiXCR, one entry per CDR3 protein. Altogether more than 9,000 distinct CDR3 sequences are present, roughly 75% being singletons, with the ten largest covering roughly 1.5%.

The sequence derives from a human donor with advanced metastatic prostate, ovarian, gallbladder or colorectal cancer (not recorded which). This table probably holds off-target reads from a library built for another chain. The rearrangement uses TRBV28 and TRBJ2-7; 8 bases fit TRBD1. The CDR3 sequence: CASSRAGQEYYEQYF. The CDR3 DNA is TGTGCCAGCAGCCGGGCGGGACAGGAGTACTACGAGCAGTACTTC.